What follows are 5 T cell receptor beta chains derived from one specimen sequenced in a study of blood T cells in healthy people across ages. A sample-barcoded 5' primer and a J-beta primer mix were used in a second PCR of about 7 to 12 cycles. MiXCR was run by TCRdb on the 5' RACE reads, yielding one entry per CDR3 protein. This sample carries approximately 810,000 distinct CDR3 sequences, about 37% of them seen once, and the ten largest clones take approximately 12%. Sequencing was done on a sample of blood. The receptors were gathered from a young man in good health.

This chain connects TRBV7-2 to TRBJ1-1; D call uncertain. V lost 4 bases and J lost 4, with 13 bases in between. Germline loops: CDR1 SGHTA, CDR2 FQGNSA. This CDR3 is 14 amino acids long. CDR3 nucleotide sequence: TGTGCCAGCAGCTCCGAGGGTGAAGGCACTGAAGCTTTCTTT. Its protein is CASSSEGEGTEAFF.

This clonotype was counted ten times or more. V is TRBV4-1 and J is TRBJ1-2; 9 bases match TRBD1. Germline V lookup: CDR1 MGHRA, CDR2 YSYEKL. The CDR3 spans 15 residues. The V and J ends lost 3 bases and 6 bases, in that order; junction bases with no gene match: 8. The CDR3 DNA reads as TGCGCCAGCAGCCAGGGACAGGGAAGTGTAGATGGCTACACCTTC. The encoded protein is CASSQGQGSVDGYTF.

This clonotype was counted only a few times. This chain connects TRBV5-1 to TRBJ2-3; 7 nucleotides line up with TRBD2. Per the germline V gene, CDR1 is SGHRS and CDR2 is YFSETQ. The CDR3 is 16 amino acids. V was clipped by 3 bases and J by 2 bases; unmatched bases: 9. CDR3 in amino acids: CASSSRWGGNTDTQYF. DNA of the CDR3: TGCGCCAGCAGCTCTCGATGGGGGGGAAACACAGATACGCAGTATTTT.

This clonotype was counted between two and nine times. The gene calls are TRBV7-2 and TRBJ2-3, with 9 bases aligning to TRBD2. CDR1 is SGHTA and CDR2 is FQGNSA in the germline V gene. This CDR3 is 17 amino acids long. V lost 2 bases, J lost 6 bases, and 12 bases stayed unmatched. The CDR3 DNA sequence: TGTGCCAGCAGCTTAATTTCAGGAGCGGGGGGCCGGGATACGCAGTATTTT. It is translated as CASSLISGAGGRDTQYF.

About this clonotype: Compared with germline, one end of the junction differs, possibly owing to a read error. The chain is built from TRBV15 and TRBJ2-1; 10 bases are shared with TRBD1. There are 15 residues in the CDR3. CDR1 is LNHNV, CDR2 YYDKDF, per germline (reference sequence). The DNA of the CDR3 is TGTACCACCAGCTCCCCCGGGGGACAGGGGTATGAGCAGTTCTTC. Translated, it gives CTTSSPGGQGYEQFF.